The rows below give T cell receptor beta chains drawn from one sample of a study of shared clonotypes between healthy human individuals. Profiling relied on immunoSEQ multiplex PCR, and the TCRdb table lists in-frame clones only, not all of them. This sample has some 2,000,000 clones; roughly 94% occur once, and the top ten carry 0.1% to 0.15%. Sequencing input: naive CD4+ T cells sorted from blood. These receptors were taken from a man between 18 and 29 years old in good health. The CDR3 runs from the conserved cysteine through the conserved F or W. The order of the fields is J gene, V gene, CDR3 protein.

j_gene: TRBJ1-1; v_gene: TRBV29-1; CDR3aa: CSVTRVGTEAFF
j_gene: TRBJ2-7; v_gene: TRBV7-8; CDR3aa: CASSPRTATSYEQYF
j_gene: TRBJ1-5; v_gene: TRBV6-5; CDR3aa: CASGKGVNQPQHF
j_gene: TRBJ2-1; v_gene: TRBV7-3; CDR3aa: CASSSYGPYNEQFF
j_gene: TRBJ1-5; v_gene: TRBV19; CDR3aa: CASRIDRLNQPQHF
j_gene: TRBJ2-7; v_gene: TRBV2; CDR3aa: CASRGARPLSYEQYF
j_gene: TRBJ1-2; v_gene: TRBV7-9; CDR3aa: CASSLVVGRYGYTF
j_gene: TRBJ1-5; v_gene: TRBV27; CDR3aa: CASSLEAPSPNQPQHF
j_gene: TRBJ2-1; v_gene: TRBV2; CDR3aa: CASSLGLAGALHEQFF
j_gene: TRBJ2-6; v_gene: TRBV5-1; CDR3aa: CASSFDRGLSSGANVLTF
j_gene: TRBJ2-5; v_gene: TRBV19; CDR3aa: CASSIVVGGKFGTQYF
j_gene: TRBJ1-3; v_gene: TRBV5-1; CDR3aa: CASSSDSNSGNTIYF
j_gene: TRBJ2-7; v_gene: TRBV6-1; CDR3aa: CASSAGIWNEQYF
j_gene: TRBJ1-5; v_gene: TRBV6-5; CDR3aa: CASSRGQRGQPQHF
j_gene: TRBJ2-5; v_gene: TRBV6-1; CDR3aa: CASRGTPGETQYF
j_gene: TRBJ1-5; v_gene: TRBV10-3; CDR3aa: CATRDGINQPQHF
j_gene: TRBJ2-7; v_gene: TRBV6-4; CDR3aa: CAISGSGQPNYEQYF
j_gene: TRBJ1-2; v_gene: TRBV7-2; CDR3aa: CASSFGVYGYTF
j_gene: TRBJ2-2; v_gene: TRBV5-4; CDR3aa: CASSFGSEGIGELFF
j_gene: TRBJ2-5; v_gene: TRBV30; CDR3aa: CAWTPTGTPQETQYF
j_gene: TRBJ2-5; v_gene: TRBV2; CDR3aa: CASNPSGTETQYF
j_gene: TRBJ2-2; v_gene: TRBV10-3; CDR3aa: CAISLRGAQTGELFF
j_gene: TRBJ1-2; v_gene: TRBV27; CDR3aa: CASSPLDRAPYGYTF
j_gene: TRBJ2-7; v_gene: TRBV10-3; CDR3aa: CATRQGAYEQYF
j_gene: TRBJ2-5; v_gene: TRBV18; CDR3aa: CASSPGLSQETQYF
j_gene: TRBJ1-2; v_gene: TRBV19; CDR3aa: CASSSDSYFGANYGYTF
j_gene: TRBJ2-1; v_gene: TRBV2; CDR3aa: CARVKLAGGPDEQFF
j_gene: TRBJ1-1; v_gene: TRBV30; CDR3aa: CARAGAAGLVNTEAFF
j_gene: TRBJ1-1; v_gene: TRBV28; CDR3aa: CASRHTNSGTLNTEAFF
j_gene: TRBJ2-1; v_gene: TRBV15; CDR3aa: CATSRGSETSYNEQFF
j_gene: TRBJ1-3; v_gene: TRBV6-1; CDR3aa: CASSEYRFSGNTIYF
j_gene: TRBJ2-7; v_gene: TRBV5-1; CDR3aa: CASESDISYEQYF
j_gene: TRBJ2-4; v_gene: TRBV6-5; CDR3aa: CASSSRERGLGDIQYF
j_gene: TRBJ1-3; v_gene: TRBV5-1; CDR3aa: CASSFGSGNTIYF
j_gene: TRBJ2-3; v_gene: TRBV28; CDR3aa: CASSLRPQGISTDTQYF
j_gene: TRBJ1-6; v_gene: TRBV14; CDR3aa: CASSHGGPNSPLHF
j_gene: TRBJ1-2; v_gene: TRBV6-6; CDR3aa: CASTTGGFGYGYTF
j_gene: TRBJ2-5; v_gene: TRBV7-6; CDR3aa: CASSSSSSETQYF
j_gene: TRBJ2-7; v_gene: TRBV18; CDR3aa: CASSPNPGAGQYF
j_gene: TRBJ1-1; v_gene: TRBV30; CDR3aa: CAWRMKNTEAFF
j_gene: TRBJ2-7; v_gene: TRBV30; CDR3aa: CAWESGDTDEQYF
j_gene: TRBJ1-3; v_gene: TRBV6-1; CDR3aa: CASSVDRANGGNTIYF
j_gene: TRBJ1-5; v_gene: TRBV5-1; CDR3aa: CASSLLGQGGQPQHF
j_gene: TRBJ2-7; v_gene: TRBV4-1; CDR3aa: CASSQSGTAYEQYF
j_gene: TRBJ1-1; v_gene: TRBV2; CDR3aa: CASSYSSNTEAFF
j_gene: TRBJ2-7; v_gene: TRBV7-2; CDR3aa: CASSPTSGSWEQYF
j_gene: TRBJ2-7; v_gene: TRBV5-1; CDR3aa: CASSLQPLYEQYF
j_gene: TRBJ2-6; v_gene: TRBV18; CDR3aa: CASSSRPGANVLTF
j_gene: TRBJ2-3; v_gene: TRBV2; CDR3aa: CASSTASGTADTQYF
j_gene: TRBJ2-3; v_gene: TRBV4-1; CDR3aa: CASSQEPSGRAGQYF
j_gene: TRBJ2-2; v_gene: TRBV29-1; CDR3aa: CSVGQGVAGELFF
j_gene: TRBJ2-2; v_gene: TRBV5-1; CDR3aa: CASHTGVDTGELFF
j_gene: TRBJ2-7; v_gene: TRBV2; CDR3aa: CASSDRTGGNEQYF
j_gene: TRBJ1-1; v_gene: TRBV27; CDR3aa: CASSPTVFPGEAFF
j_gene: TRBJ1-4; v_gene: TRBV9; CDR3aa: CASSVGVGTPVGEKLFF
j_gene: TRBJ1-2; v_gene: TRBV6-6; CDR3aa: CASSYEQGYRDGYTF
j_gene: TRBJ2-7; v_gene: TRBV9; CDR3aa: CASSGGLASSYEQYF
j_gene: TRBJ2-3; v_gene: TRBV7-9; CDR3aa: CASSLAGVRTDTQYF
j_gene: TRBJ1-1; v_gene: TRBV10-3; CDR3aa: CAISDTGTGAPNTEAFF
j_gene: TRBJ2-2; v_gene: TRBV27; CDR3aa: CASSFWDRVGAGELFF